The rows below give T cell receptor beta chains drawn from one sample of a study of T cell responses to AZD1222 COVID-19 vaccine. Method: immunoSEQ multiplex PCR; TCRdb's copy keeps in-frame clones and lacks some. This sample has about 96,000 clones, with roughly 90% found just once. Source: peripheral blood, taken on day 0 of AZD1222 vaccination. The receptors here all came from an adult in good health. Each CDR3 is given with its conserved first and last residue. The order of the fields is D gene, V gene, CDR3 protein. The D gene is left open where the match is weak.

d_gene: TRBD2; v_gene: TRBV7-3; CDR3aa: CASSPDIIGRVDGEQFF
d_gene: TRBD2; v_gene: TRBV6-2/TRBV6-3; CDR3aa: CASSYGGSRNEQFF
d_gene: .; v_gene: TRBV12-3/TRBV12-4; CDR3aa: CASNPRVTGELFF
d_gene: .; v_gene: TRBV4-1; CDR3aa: CASSQGGNSPQDEQFF
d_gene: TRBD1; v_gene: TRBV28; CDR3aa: CASSSSGQGGDIQYF
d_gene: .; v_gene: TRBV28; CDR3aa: CASSLGVREAQETQYF
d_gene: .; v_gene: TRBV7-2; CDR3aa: CASSLAAPRDEQYF
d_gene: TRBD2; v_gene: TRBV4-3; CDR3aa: CASSQLAGGSGANVLTF
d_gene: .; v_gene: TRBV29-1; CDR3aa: CSVRAQEGGEEQYF
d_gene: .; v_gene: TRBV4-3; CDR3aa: CASSLGQSDSGNTIYF
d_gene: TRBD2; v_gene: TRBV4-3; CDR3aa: CASSLANLAGNDNEQFF
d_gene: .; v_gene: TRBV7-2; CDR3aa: CASSLLVGGSSGNTIYF
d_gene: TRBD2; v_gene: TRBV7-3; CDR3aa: CASSLGGASGSREQFF
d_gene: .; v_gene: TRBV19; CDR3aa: CAAGGGARAMEAFF
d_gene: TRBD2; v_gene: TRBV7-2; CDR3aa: CASSLISSGGQETQYF
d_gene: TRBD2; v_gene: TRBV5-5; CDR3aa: CASSVIGLAELYEQYF
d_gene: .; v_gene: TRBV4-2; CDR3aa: CASSQGEGYAGGYTF
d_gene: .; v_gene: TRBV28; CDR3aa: CASSPMRGAGTYEQYF
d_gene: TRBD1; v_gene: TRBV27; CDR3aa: CASRSLGTGQDEQYF
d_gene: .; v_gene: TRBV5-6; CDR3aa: CASSLSRVANEQFF
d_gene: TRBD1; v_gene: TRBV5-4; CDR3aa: CASSVGQGPGNEKLFF
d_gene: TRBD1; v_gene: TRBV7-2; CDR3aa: CASSMGQLNTEAFF
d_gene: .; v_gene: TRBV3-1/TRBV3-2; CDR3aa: CASSFQTANTEAFF
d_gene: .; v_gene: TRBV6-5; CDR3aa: CASSYGGPGELFF
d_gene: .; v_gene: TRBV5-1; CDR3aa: CASSLGQTDEAFF
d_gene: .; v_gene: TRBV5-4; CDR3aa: CASSPRFSYEQYF
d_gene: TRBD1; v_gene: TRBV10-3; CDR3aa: CAISESRQGPRETQYF
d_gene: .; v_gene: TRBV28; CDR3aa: CASSGLSPYEQYF
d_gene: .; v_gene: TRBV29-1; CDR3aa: CSDSTGMETQYF
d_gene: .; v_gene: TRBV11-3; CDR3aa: CASSRTVAAGELFF
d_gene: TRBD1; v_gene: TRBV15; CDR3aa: CATSREGTGTRDQPQHF
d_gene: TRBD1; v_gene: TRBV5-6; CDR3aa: CASSLDQGAGGYTF
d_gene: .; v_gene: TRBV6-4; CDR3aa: CASSARGGFGTEAFF
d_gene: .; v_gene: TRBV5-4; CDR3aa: CASLLWSGANVLTF
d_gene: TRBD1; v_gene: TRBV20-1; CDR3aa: CSARWDSKAFF
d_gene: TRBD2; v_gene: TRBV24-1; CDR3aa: CATSDLRTSLETQYF
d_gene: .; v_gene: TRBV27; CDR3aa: CASGVVDWNTGELFF
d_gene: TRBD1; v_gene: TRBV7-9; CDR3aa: CASSLVGQGGPEAFF
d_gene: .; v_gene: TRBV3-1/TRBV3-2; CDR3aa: CASSQQHRTGETQYF
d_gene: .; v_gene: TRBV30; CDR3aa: CAWTRGSNEKLFF
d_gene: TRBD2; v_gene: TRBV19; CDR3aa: CASSILAGGPSSEQFF
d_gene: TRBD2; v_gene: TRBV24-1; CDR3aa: CATSDKFASGNYNEQFF